Described below is a single TCR beta chain sequence and its context. In the original workflow: The assay estimated nucleated cells by amplifying reference gene primers. The protocol was immunoSEQ multiplex PCR, while the TCRdb copy is restricted to in-frame clones and leaves out a portion. The DNA gave D and trimming, while V, J and clone size come from that table. The table records a few hundred thousand clones, around 82% of them present only once. This entry belongs to a study of blood T cell repertoires in COVID-19. Study in general: Both acute and convalescent COVID-19 samples were obtained from the United States, Italy and Spain.

The V end was cut by 0 bases, the J end by 5 bases, with 10 bases between. This CDR3 has 15 residues. Germline assignment: CDR1 SGHAT and CDR2 FQNNGV. This chain connects TRBV11-2 to TRBJ1-4; D unclear. The material sequenced was peripheral blood. This TCR was sampled from a person between 65 and 79 years old with COVID-19, enrolled during active disease. CDR3 residues: CASSLDRVLNEKLFF. The CDR3 DNA reads TGTGCCAGCAGCTTAGATCGCGTACTGAATGAAAAACTGTTTTTT.